This record covers a single TCR beta chain. The data were produced by immunoSEQ multiplex PCR, yet TCRdb's version contains in-frame clones alone and is incomplete. There are fewer than 350,000 clones in the sample; roughly 90% occur only once, and 2.5% to 3% lies in the top ten. This record comes from a study of blood T cell repertoires in COVID-19. Across the whole study: Samples taken during acute and convalescent COVID-19 were collected in the United States, Italy and Spain.

From germline, CDR1 is LGHNA and CDR2 YSLEER. V dropped 0 bases and J dropped 4 bases, with 10 bases sitting between them. The CDR3 totals 15 residues. Each participant's cohort was designated according to participant-reported clinical history. It was within 2 weeks before study entry that exposed participants met a COVID-19 case. The chain combines TRBV4-3 with TRBJ1-5; D might be TRBD1 (5 bases). The receptor was isolated from a man in his forties or fifties who had been exposed to COVID-19. Sequences were obtained from PBMCs or T cells enriched from blood (not recorded which). The chain's CDR3 is CASSQDQGSNQPQHF. As DNA, the CDR3 is TGCGCCAGCAGCCAAGATCAGGGTTCAAATCAGCCCCAGCATTTT.